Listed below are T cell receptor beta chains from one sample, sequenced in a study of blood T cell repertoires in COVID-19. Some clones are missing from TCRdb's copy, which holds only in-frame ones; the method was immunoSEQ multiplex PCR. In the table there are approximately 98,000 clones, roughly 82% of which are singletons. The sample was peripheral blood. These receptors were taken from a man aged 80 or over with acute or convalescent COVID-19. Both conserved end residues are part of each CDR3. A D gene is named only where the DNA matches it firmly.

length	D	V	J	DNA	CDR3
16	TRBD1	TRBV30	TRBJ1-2	TGTGCCTGGAGTGTAAAGGGGGGGCAGGGGGCAGTTGGCTACACCTTC	CAWSVKGGQGAVGYTF
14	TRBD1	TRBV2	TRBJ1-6	TGTGCCAGCAGTCCAACAGGGGAAAGTTCACCCCTCCACTTT	CASSPTGESSPLHF
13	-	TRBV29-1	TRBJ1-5	TGCAGCGTTGGTCAGGGTAACAATCAGCCCCAGCATTTT	CSVGQGNNQPQHF
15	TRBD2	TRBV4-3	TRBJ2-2	TGCGCCAGCAGCCGGGGGACTAGCTACGCCGGGGAGCTGTTTTTT	CASSRGTSYAGELFF
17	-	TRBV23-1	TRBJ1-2	TGCGCCAGCAGTCCCCTGAACGGAGGGGTTAAGGACTATGGCTACACCTTC	CASSPLNGGVKDYGYTF
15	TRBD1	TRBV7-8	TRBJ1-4	TGTGCCAGCAGCCCGAACAGGGGTCGCACTGAAAAACTGTTTTTT	CASSPNRGRTEKLFF
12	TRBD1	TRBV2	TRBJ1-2	TGTGCCAGCAGTGGACAGGGCTATGGCTACACCTTC	CASSGQGYGYTF
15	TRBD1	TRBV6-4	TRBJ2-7	TGTGCCAGCAGTGACTCAGACAGGGGGCTAGACGAGCAGTACTTC	CASSDSDRGLDEQYF
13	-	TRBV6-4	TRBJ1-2	TGTGCCAGCAGTCCTAGCGGATACTATGGCTACACCTTC	CASSPSGYYGYTF
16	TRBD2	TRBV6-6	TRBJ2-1	TGTGCCAGCAGACGGCCAGTAGCGGGGGGAACAAATGAGCAGTTCTTC	CASRRPVAGGTNEQFF